This T cell receptor beta chain was captured by sequencing in a study of PD-1 blockade in classical Hodgkin lymphoma. After autologous stem cell transplantation all patients relapsed, and prior brentuximab vedotin exposure differed between cohorts. Investigators isolated CD4+ T cells from thawed PBMCs through magnetic negative selection. TCRdb's table, derived via immunoSEQ multiplex PCR, lists solely in-frame clones and lacks some. The sample contains some 26,000 clones, 84% of which appear only once. Germline lookup yields CDR1 SGHTA and CDR2 FQGNSA. The CDR3 loop spans 15 amino acids. V shed 4 bases and J shed 0 bases, with 9 bases lying between them.

The sequence came from a human donor with classical Hodgkin lymphoma. The chain uses TRBV7-2 and TRBJ1-4; no definite D call. Sequencing used CD4+ T cells from blood, obtained at baseline. CDR3 residues: CASSSQVATNEKLFF. The CDR3 region has the DNA TGTGCCAGCAGCTCTCAGGTGGCAACTAATGAAAAACTGTTTTTT.